This is a list of T cell receptor beta chains from one sample in a study of blood T cells in healthy people across ages. TCRdb called the 5' RACE reads again in MiXCR, with one record for every CDR3 protein. This table holds 760,000 or so distinct CDR3 sequences, around a quarter found once. The same specimen was also included in a second study, on T cells of mothers and their children.

Sequenced material: blood. The receptors come from a boy between 10 and 17 years old in good health. The CDR3 runs from the conserved cysteine through the conserved F or W. The D gene is left open where the match is weak. Expanded clones are given a class, and other clones once, few, many or no size at all.

J gene	D gene	V gene	clone size	CDR3 DNA	CDR3 protein
TRBJ2-2	NA	TRBV5-1	few	TGCGCCAGCAGCATTGACCCCTCGACCGGGGAGCTGTTTTTT	CASSIDPSTGELFF
TRBJ2-7	TRBD2	TRBV29-1	NA	TGCAGCGTTGAAACGGGAGGGCCTCCCGAGCAGTACTTC	CSVETGGPPEQYF
TRBJ2-7	TRBD1	TRBV9	few	TGTGCCAGCAGCCTAGAGGGGGCCGCCTACGAGCAGTACTTC	CASSLEGAAYEQYF
TRBJ1-5	NA	TRBV7-8	NA	TGTGCCAGCAGCTTAGAAGGCAGTTACAATCAGCCCCAGCATTTT	CASSLEGSYNQPQHF
TRBJ1-2	NA	TRBV7-2	NA	TGTGCCAGCAGCCCCGACAGGTTATCCGGTTCGTCCTTC	CASSPDRLSGSSF
TRBJ1-5	NA	TRBV28	NA	TGTGCCAGCAAACGGGTGAATCAGCCCCAGCATTTT	CASKRVNQPQHF
TRBJ2-1	NA	TRBV11-2	NA	TGTGCCAGCGGCGGGGAGTCCTACAATGAGCAGTTCTTC	CASGGESYNEQFF
TRBJ2-5	NA	TRBV6-6	NA	TGTGCCAGCAGTTACTCAGCAAGAGGGGAGACCCAGTACTTC	CASSYSARGETQYF
TRBJ1-1	NA	TRBV7-2	few	TGTGCCAGCAGCTTGGGGTACCTTGAAGCTTTCTTT	CASSLGYLEAFF
TRBJ2-5	TRBD2	TRBV7-3	few	TGTGCCAGCAGCCCCTCGGGACTAGCGGGAGTAGAGACCCAGTACTTC	CASSPSGLAGVETQYF
TRBJ2-5	NA	TRBV11-1	few	TGTGCCAGCAGCTTAGCGACGCGGTGGGGTCACGAGACCCAGTACTTC	CASSLATRWGHETQYF
TRBJ2-5	NA	TRBV7-9	NA	TGTGCCAGCAGCTTGGATAGTTGGAAGACCCAGTACTTC	CASSLDSWKTQYF
TRBJ2-1	TRBD2	TRBV20-1	few	TGCAGTGCTAGAGTATTTGGGGGGGATGAGCAGTTCTTC	CSARVFGGDEQFF
TRBJ2-5	TRBD2	TRBV13	NA	TGTGCCAGCAGCCCCCCGCGGGGGGCCTACCAAGAGACCCAGTACTTC	CASSPPRGAYQETQYF
TRBJ2-1	TRBD2	TRBV29-1	NA	TGCAGCGTCAGCGGGCCTAGCGGAAATTCCTACAATGAGCAGTTCTTC	CSVSGPSGNSYNEQFF
TRBJ2-1	NA	TRBV6-6	NA	TGTGCCAGCAGTTACCTGACAGGTTACAATGAGCAGTTCTTC	CASSYLTGYNEQFF
TRBJ2-5	NA	TRBV29-1	NA	TGCAGCGTTCCCGGTTTAGCGAGTTCGGTGTTCTTC	CSVPGLASSVFF
TRBJ1-1	NA	TRBV29-1	NA	TGCAGCGTTGAGAGTTGGGTGAAAGCTTTCTTT	CSVESWVKAFF
TRBJ2-3	TRBD2	TRBV4-3	few	TGCGCCAGCAGCCAACTTGTAGCGGGGGTTGCCCCTAGCACAGATACGCAGTATTTT	CASSQLVAGVAPSTDTQYF
TRBJ2-7	TRBD1	TRBV25-1	NA	TGTGCCAGCAGTGAATGGGGACAGGGAAGCCACGAGCAGTACTTC	CASSEWGQGSHEQYF
TRBJ2-1	TRBD1	TRBV24-1	few	TGTGCCACCAGTGACGCCGGGGGACAGGGTTGGAATGAGCAGTTCTTC	CATSDAGGQGWNEQFF
TRBJ1-2	NA	TRBV12-3/TRBV12-4	NA	TGTGCCAGCAGTTTTCCCGTGGCGGGGCCGTATGGCTACACCTTC	CASSFPVAGPYGYTF
TRBJ1-4	NA	TRBV7-2	NA	TGTGCCAGCAGCTTAGAGGCGGGGCGAGGTGAAAAACTGTTTTTT	CASSLEAGRGEKLFF
TRBJ1-4	NA	TRBV5-1	many	TGCGCCAGCAGGGACACAACTAATGAAAAACTGTTTTTT	CASRDTTNEKLFF
TRBJ1-2	NA	TRBV20-1	once	TGCAGTGCTAGAAATCAGGGGAGTGGAGGCTACACCTTC	CSARNQGSGGYTF
TRBJ2-5	TRBD2	TRBV4-1	few	TGCGCCAGCAGCCAGTTTCTAGCGGGAGGGGGCGAGACCCAGTACTTC	CASSQFLAGGGETQYF
TRBJ2-5	NA	TRBV11-2	NA	TGTGCCAGCAGCTTAGAGGACCTTAAGGAGACCCAGTACTTC	CASSLEDLKETQYF
TRBJ1-1	NA	TRBV28	NA	TGTGCCAGCAGTTTTGGACACATGAACACTGAAGCTTTCTTT	CASSFGHMNTEAFF
TRBJ2-7	NA	TRBV6-2/TRBV6-3	NA	TGTGCCAGCAGTTACTTGTACAGGGACTACGAGCAGTACTTC	CASSYLYRDYEQYF
TRBJ1-2	NA	TRBV28	few	TGTGCCAGCAGTGACGGACAACCAATTTTCGGCTACACCTTC	CASSDGQPIFGYTF
TRBJ2-7	NA	TRBV20-1	NA	TGCAGTGCTAGAGATACTAGTACGGACGAGCAGTACTTC	CSARDTSTDEQYF
TRBJ2-5	NA	TRBV7-2	many	TGTGCCAGCAGCTTAGATCCGGGGGAGGAGACCCAGTACTTC	CASSLDPGEETQYF
TRBJ1-5	NA	TRBV18	NA	TGTGCCAGCTCCGATAGAACAGGGCAAGGGCAGCCCCAGCATTTT	CASSDRTGQGQPQHF
TRBJ2-5	TRBD2	TRBV20-1	few	TGCAGTGCTCCATGGACTAGCGGGGGGGCATGGGAGACCCAGTACTTC	CSAPWTSGGAWETQYF
TRBJ1-4	NA	TRBV7-9	NA	TGTGCCAGCAGCTTAGCCGGGAGAAGCGTGGAAAAACTGTTTTTT	CASSLAGRSVEKLFF
TRBJ2-5	TRBD1	TRBV2	few	TGTGCCAGCAGTGAACTAGGACAGGGTGCCCCTCAAGAGACCCAGTACTTC	CASSELGQGAPQETQYF
TRBJ1-1	NA	TRBV12-3/TRBV12-4	NA	TGTGCCGGCAGTTTACAAAGGTTCACTGAAGCTTTCTTT	CAGSLQRFTEAFF
TRBJ2-5	TRBD2	TRBV20-1	few	TGCAGTGCACCAAAAGGGACTAGCGGGGGGGAGACCCAGTACTTC	CSAPKGTSGGETQYF
TRBJ2-7	TRBD2	TRBV7-2	NA	TGTGCCAGCAGCTTAGTGGCGGGAGGGCCAATCGAGCAGTACTTC	CASSLVAGGPIEQYF
TRBJ1-4	TRBD1	TRBV20-1	NA	TGCAGTGTCCCCGGGACAGGGGATGCAACTAATGAAAAACTGTTTTTT	CSVPGTGDATNEKLFF
TRBJ2-1	TRBD1	TRBV3-1	NA	TGTGCCAGCAGCCTAAAGACAGGGGGCTTTTTTAGTTTCAATGAGCAGTTCTTC	CASSLKTGGFFSFNEQFF
TRBJ1-1	NA	TRBV5-4	NA	TGTGCCAGCAGCATGGGGGGACGGACTGAAGCTTTCTTT	CASSMGGRTEAFF
TRBJ2-1	NA	TRBV5-1	few	TGCGCCAGCAGCTTGACCTCAGCGAGCTCCTACAATGAGCAGTTCTTC	CASSLTSASSYNEQFF
TRBJ2-7	NA	TRBV5-1	NA	TGCGCCAGCAGCGACGGGGCGGGGGCCTCCTACGAGCAGTACTTC	CASSDGAGASYEQYF
TRBJ2-1	NA	TRBV6-2/TRBV6-3	few	TGTGCCAGCAGTTACGATCCTCTAGGTAGCTATGAGCAGTTCTTC	CASSYDPLGSYEQFF
TRBJ2-7	TRBD2	TRBV4-3	NA	TGCGCCAGCAGCCAAGATCGGGGAGCGGGGGCTACCTACGAGCAGTACTTC	CASSQDRGAGATYEQYF
TRBJ1-1	NA	TRBV7-2	few	TGTGCCAGCAGCTTAGGCCCGATTGAAGCTTTCTTT	CASSLGPIEAFF
TRBJ2-5	TRBD2	TRBV4-1	few	TGCGCCAGCAGCCATGGACTAGCGGAGCAAGAGACCCAGTACTTC	CASSHGLAEQETQYF
TRBJ1-6	NA	TRBV27	NA	TGTGCCAGCAGCATAAGCTCCTATAATTCACCCCTCCACTTT	CASSISSYNSPLHF
TRBJ2-4	NA	TRBV7-2	many	TGTGCCAGCAGCTTTGGGCCTCAGGGGGGGATAGCCAAAAACATTCAGTACTTC	CASSFGPQGGIAKNIQYF